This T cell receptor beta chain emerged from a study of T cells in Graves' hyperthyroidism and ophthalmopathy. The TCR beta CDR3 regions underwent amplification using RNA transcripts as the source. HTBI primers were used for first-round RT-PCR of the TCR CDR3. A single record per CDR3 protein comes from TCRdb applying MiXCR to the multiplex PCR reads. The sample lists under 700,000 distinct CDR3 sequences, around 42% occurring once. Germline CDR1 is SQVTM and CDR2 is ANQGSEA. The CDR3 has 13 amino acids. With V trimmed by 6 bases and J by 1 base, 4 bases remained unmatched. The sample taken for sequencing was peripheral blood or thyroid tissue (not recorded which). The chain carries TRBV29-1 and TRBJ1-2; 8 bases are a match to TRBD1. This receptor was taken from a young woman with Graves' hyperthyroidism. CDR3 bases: TGCAGCGTCGGGGGACAGGATAACTATGGCTACACCTTC. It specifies CSVGGQDNYGYTF.